Listed here are 21 T cell receptor beta chains from one sample, sequenced in a study of T cell responses to AZD1222 COVID-19 vaccine. Libraries were prepared by immunoSEQ multiplex PCR; TCRdb keeps only in-frame clonotypes and omits some of them. The profile covers tens of thousands of clones, with 75% to 90% appearing a single time and roughly 31% taken by the ten largest. Specimen: peripheral blood, collected on day 0 of AZD1222 vaccination. The receptors originated from an adult in good health.

The J gene is TRBJ1-4, the V gene TRBV5-1, with D unclear. From germline, CDR1 is SGHRS and CDR2 YFSETQ. V lost 0 bases and J 5 bases, leaving 5 bases between the germline ends. The CDR3 is 13 residues long. The CDR3 DNA reads TGCGCCAGCAGCTTGGAGGGAAATGAAAAACTGTTTTTT. This gives the protein CASSLEGNEKLFF.

The chain couples TRBV7-2 to TRBJ2-5; tentatively, D is TRBD1 (5 bases). Deletions cut 6 bases from V and 7 bases from J, with 18 bases between. Per the germline V gene, CDR1 is SGHTA and CDR2 is FQGNSA. The CDR3 extends over 14 amino acids. CDR3 DNA sequence: TGTGCCAGCAGTCAACGACAGAACCTAGGGACCCAGTACTTC. Translated: CASSQRQNLGTQYF.

The rearrangement uses TRBV10-3 and TRBJ2-2; 7 nucleotides align to TRBD1. Unmatched junction bases numbered 7, after V lost 10 bases and J lost 2 bases. Germline assignment: CDR1 ENHRY and CDR2 SYGVKD. This CDR3 has 14 residues. CDR3 sequence (DNA): TGTGCCAGTTCCGGGACAGTTAACACCGGGGAGCTGTTTTTT. Residues: CASSGTVNTGELFF.

J is TRBJ2-2 and V is TRBV11-3; the D is unclear. The germline gives CDR1 SGHNT, CDR2 YENEEA. This CDR3 spans 12 amino acids. Trimming pared 0 bases from V and 6 bases from J, leaving 2 bases between. Here the CDR3 reads CASSLEAGELFF. DNA of the CDR3: TGTGCCAGCAGCTTAGAAGCCGGGGAGCTGTTTTTT.

In this sample, this clone turned up once. The chain combines TRBV7-9 with TRBJ2-4; 14 bases fit TRBD2. The CDR3 totals 16 residues. J lost 6 bases, V lost 5 bases, and 6 bases had no gene match. Germline CDR1 reads SEHNR; CDR2 reads FQNEAQ (reference sequence). CDR3 region: CASSPTGTSGRNIQYF. The CDR3 DNA is TGTGCCAGCAGCCCAACCGGGACTAGCGGGAGAAACATTCAGTACTTC.

J is TRBJ1-1 and V is TRBV6-5; no firm D call. V lost 1 base and J lost 1, with 7 bases in between. The CDR3 sequence is 14 residues long. Germline V gene sequence: CDR1 MNHEY, CDR2 SVGAGI. CDR3 region: CASSYYGRNTEAFF. Here the CDR3 DNA reads TGTGCCAGCAGTTACTACGGCAGGAACACTGAAGCTTTCTTT.

The rearrangement uses TRBV10-3 and TRBJ1-1; the D is unclear. The V and J ends lost 0 bases and 0 bases respectively, with 5 bases between them. The germline CDR1 and CDR2 sequences are ENHRY and SYGVKD. There are 14 residues in the CDR3. The CDR3 region has the DNA TGTGCCATCAGTGAGTCGATCGTGAACACTGAAGCTTTCTTT. This sequence encodes CAISESIVNTEAFF.

This chain connects TRBV28 to TRBJ1-1; a possible D gene is TRBD1 (5 bases). The CDR3 is made up of 14 amino acids. Per germline, CDR1 MDHEN and CDR2 SYDVKM. The ends were cut back, 6 bases at V and 6 bases at J, with 17 bases in the middle. The CDR3 bases are TGTGCCAGCAGCCTAGGGGCAGGGTATTCTGAAGCTTTCTTT. Translation gives CASSLGAGYSEAFF.

This chain links TRBV28 with TRBJ1-2, with no clear D. CDR3 length: 14 amino acids. Per germline, CDR1 MDHEN and CDR2 SYDVKM. Trimming took 2 bases from V and 7 from J, leaving 14 bases between them. In DNA, the CDR3 is TGTGCCAGCAGTTTACCCTCATATCGGAGTGGCTACACCTTC. It translates to CASSLPSYRSGYTF.

This chain connects TRBV6-5 to TRBJ2-1, with 10 bases matching TRBD2. This CDR3 spans 14 amino acids. CDR1 is MNHEY and CDR2 is SVGAGI in the germline V gene. J gave up 9 bases and V 8 bases, and 10 bases lay outside the gene matches. For the CDR3, the DNA is TGTGCCAGCGTCCCCGTAGCGGGAGGAAGTGAGCAGTTCTTC. The encoded protein is CASVPVAGGSEQFF.

The V and J genes are TRBV27 and TRBJ1-3; D gene unclear. Trimming cost V 8 bases and J 0 bases, with 14 bases left between them. Germline-derived CDR1 and CDR2 are MNHEY and SMNVEV (reference sequence). The CDR3 spans 15 residues. CDR3 amino acids: CASAGRKGSGNTIYF. The DNA of the CDR3 is TGTGCCAGCGCTGGTCGGAAGGGCTCTGGAAACACCATATATTTT.

The CDR3 DNA reads as TGCGCCAGCACCCCCCACGGACAGGGCTCAGATACGCAGTATTTT. Amino acids: CASTPHGQGSDTQYF. V and J are TRBV4-1 and TRBJ2-3, with 8 bases identical to TRBD1. This CDR3 has 15 residues. V dropped 7 bases and J dropped 4; count of bases not matched to a gene: 10. Germline V lookup: CDR1 MGHRA, CDR2 YSYEKL.

The chain joins TRBV28 to TRBJ2-3, with 10 bases fitting TRBD2. CDR3 length equals 17 residues. From germline, CDR1 is MDHEN and CDR2 SYDVKM. V trimming: 3 bases; J trimming: 1 base; junction bases outside the gene matches: 7. The CDR3 is CASSLPPSGGRTDTQYF. CDR3 bases: TGTGCCAGCAGTTTGCCTCCTAGCGGGGGCCGCACAGATACGCAGTATTTT.

This chain connects TRBV11-2 to TRBJ2-1, with a tentative D call TRBD1 (6 bases). The CDR3 extends over 13 amino acids. V lost 6 bases to trimming and J lost 6 bases, with 12 bases between them. In germline, CDR1 is SGHAT, CDR2 FQNNGV. CDR3 DNA sequence: TGTGCCAGCAGATTTACAGGGTCCAATGAGCAGTTCTTC. Protein product: CASRFTGSNEQFF.

The chain uses TRBV24-1 and TRBJ1-5; 7 bases map to TRBD1. CDR1 KGHDR and CDR2 SFDVKD come from the germline V gene. There are 16 residues in the CDR3. The V and J ends lost 2 bases and 3 bases, in that order; junction bases with no gene match: 6. CDR3 nucleotides: TGTGCCACCAGTGATTCCGTACAGGGGTTCAATCAGCCCCAGCATTTT. As protein: CATSDSVQGFNQPQHF.

The chain carries TRBV6-5 and TRBJ1-1, with 8 bases fitting TRBD1. CDR3 length: 14 amino acids. Germline trimming cut 6 bases from V and 3 bases from J; bases unmatched to any gene: 6. Germline lookup yields CDR1 MNHEY and CDR2 SVGAGI. The CDR3 loop is CASRGDRTHTEAFF. The DNA for the CDR3 is TGTGCCAGCAGGGGGGACAGGACCCACACTGAAGCTTTCTTT.

V gene TRBV7-9 combines with J gene TRBJ1-1; TRBD1 agrees at 7 bases. Germline V gene lookup returns CDR1 SEHNR and CDR2 FQNEAQ (reference sequence). Unmatched junction bases numbered 14, after V lost 8 bases and J lost 2 bases. This CDR3 comprises 16 residues. The CDR3 spells CASGPGTGAANTEAFF. The DNA for the CDR3 is TGTGCCAGCGGACCGGGTACAGGGGCAGCAAACACTGAAGCTTTCTTT.

The V and J genes are TRBV9 and TRBJ1-2, with a possible D match to TRBD1 (5 bases). CDR1 is SGDLS, CDR2 YYNGEE, per germline. Deletions cut 4 bases from V and 4 bases from J, with 17 bases between. This CDR3 spans 15 amino acids. The CDR3 is CASSFGTLGPYGYTF. The CDR3 DNA sequence: TGTGCCAGCAGCTTCGGGACCCTCGGACCCTATGGCTACACCTTC.

This clone occurred once. The CDR3 DNA reads TGTGCCAGCAGCTTGCCGGGGTTCCTCCGGGAGCTGTTTTTT. Translated: CASSLPGFLRELFF. The chain recombines TRBV5-8 with TRBJ2-2; tentative D call: TRBD2 (5 bases). Germline CDR1 is SGHTS and CDR2 is YDEGEE. The CDR3 contains 14 residues. Trimming removed 1 base at V and 9 bases at J, with 13 bases between.

The chain carries TRBV7-9 and TRBJ2-7; 8 nucleotides agree with TRBD1. CDR3 size: 14 residues. Germline loops: CDR1 SEHNR, CDR2 FQNEAQ (reference sequence). V was pared by 5 bases and J by 3 bases, with 6 bases of the junction left unmatched. In nucleotides, the CDR3 is TGTGCCAGCAGCCGCGGGACAGGTGTCTACGAGCAGTACTTC. This sequence encodes CASSRGTGVYEQYF.

The rearrangement uses TRBV23-1 and TRBJ1-1; D unresolved. TRBV23-1 is an ORF for which the function is uncertain. This CDR3 has 16 residues. Trimming cost V 3 bases and J 4 bases, with 18 bases left between them. CDR3 residues: CASSHQMVSMGTEAFF. For the CDR3, the DNA is TGCGCCAGCAGTCACCAGATGGTCAGCATGGGCACTGAAGCTTTCTTT.